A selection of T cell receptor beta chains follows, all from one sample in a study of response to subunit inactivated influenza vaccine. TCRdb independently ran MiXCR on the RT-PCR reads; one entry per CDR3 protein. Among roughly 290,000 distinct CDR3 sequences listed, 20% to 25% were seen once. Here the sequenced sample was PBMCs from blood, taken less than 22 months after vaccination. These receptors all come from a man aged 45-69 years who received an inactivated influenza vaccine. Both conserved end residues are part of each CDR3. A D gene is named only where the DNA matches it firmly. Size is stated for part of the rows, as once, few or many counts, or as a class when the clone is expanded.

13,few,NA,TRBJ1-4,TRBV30,TGTGCCCACGAGGGACCCGGAAGGGAAAAACTGTTTTTT,CAHEGPGREKLFF
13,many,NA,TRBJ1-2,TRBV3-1,TGTGCCAGCAGCCAAGCCGGTAACTATGGCTACACCTTC,CASSQAGNYGYTF
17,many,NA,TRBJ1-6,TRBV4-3,TGCGCCAGCAGCCAAGATGTAGGCACGGCTCTCGTTTCACCCCTCCACTTT,CASSQDVGTALVSPLHF
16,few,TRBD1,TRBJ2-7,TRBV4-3,TGCGCCAGCAGCCAGGGACAGGGGGCGAGCTCCTACGAGCAGTACTTC,CASSQGQGASSYEQYF
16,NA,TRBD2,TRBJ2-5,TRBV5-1,TGCGCCAGCAGCTTGGCCCTACTAGCGGGGCAAGAGACCCAGTACTTC,CASSLALLAGQETQYF
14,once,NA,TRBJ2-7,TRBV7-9,TGTGCCAGCACCCCCAGAACTTCGATCTACGAGCAGTACTTC,CASTPRTSIYEQYF
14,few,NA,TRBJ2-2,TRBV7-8,TGTGCCAGCAGCTTGTCAAAGGGGACCGGGGAGCTGTTTTTT,CASSLSKGTGELFF
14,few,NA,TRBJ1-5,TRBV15,TGTGCCACCAGCAGAGACCAGGGACGTCAGCCCCAGCATTTT,CATSRDQGRQPQHF
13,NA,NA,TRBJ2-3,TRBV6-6,TGTGCCAGCAGTTACCCCCCTTCTGATACGCAGTATTTT,CASSYPPSDTQYF
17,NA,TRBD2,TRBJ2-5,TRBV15,TGTGCCACCAGCTTAACGACTAGCGGGGGATCGAGGGAGACCCAGTACTTC,CATSLTTSGGSRETQYF
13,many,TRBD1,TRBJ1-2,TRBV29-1,TGCAGCGGGTCGACAGGGGGTTTCTATGGCTACACCTTC,CSGSTGGFYGYTF
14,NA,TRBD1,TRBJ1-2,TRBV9,TGTGCCAGCAGCGCCTCGACAGGGAGCTATGGCTACACCTTC,CASSASTGSYGYTF
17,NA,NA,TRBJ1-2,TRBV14,TGTGCCAGCAGCCAAGATTTTTATTCGGGAGGGATCTATGGCTACACCTTC,CASSQDFYSGGIYGYTF
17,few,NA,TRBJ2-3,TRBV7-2,TGTGCCAGCAGCTCGCCTGCTAGCGTGGGGGGCACAGATACGCAGTATTTT,CASSSPASVGGTDTQYF
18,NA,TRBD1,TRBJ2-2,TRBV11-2,TGTGCCAGCAGCTTTACGATTTCGACAGGGCAGGTCACCGGGGAGCTGTTTTTT,CASSFTISTGQVTGELFF
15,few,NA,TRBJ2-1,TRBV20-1,TGCAGTGCTAGAGACGACAGGTACACCGACGATGAGCAGTTCTTC,CSARDDRYTDDEQFF
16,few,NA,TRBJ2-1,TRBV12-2,TGTGCAAGTCGCTTAGCGCACCGGGACTACTACAATGAGCAGTTCTTC,CASRLAHRDYYNEQFF
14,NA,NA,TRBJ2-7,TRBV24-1,TGTGCCACCAGTGCCGGACTGATGGGTGGAGAGCAGTACTTC,CATSAGLMGGEQYF
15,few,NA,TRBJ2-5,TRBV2,TGTGCCAGCAGTGAAAACAGGACCCCTCAAGAGACCCAGTACTTC,CASSENRTPQETQYF
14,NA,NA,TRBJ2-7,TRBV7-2,TGTGCCAGCAGCTTAGACCTGGGCTCCTACGAGCAGTACTTC,CASSLDLGSYEQYF
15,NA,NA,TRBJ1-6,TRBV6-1,TGTGCCAGCAGTGAAGGTCTGGGTAGCAATTCACCCCTCCACTTT,CASSEGLGSNSPLHF
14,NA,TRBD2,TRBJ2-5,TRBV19,TGTGCCAGTAGCGTACTAGCGGGCCAAGAGACCCAGTACTTC,CASSVLAGQETQYF
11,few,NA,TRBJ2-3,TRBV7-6,TGTGCCAGCAGCCTGGGGAATACGCAGTATTTT,CASSLGNTQYF
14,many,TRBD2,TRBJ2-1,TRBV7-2,TGTGCCAGCAGCGTGTTAGCGGGAGGGTTTGAGCAGTTCTTC,CASSVLAGGFEQFF
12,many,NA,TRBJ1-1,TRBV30,TGTGCCTGGAGTGTATACCTCGCTGAAGCTTTCTTT,CAWSVYLAEAFF
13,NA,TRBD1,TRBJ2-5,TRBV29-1,TGCAGCGTTTATAGGACAGGGTGGCGGACCCAGTACTTC,CSVYRTGWRTQYF
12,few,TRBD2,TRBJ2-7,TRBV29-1,TGCAGCGTTAGCCGGGACTACTACGAGCAGTACTTC,CSVSRDYYEQYF
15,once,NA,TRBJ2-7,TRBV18,TGTGCCAGCTCACCAGGGGCAGGGGAAATTTACGAGCAGTACTTC,CASSPGAGEIYEQYF
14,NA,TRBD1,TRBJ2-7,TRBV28,TGTGCCAGCCAACGACAGGGTGGGTTCTACGAGCAGTACTTC,CASQRQGGFYEQYF
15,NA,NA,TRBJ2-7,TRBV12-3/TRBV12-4,TGTGCCAGCAGTTTAGTTCCCCGGTTGGACTACGAGCAGTACTTC,CASSLVPRLDYEQYF
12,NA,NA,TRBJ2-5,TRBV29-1,TGCAGCGTGATCCAAGACCAAGAGACCCAGTACTTC,CSVIQDQETQYF
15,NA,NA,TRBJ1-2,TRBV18,TGTGCCAGCTCACCAGGGGACCTGGTTACTTATGGCTACACCTTC,CASSPGDLVTYGYTF
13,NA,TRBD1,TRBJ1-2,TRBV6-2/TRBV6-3,TGTGCCAGCACGGACAGGGGTTCCTATGGCTACACCTTC,CASTDRGSYGYTF
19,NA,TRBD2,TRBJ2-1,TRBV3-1,TGTGCCAGCAGCCAACCTTTTTCACCGACTAGCGGGGAGAACAATGAGCAGTTCTTC,CASSQPFSPTSGENNEQFF
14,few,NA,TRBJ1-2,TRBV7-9,TGTGCCAGCAGCTTAGGGGGGCGCTTAGATGGCTACACCTTC,CASSLGGRLDGYTF
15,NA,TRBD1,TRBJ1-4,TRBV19,TGTGCCAGTTACCCCGGGACAGCAACTAATGAAAAACTGTTTTTT,CASYPGTATNEKLFF
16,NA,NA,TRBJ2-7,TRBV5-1,TGCGCCAGCAGCTCCGGGGCGACCTATGGCGCCTACGAGCAGTACTTC,CASSSGATYGAYEQYF
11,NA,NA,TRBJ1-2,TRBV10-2,TGCGCCAGCAGTTCCCCCGGGGGCTACACCTTC,CASSSPGGYTF
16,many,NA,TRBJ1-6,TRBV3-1,TGTGCCAGCAGCCAAGATATGATAAGTGGTAATTCACCCCTCCACTTT,CASSQDMISGNSPLHF
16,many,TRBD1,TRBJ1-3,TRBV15,TGTGCCACCAGCAGCCCAATACAGGGGAGAGGAAACACCATATATTTT,CATSSPIQGRGNTIYF
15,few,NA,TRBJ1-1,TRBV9,TGTGCCAGCAGCCCCGGAGAGCCCGGAAACACTGAAGCTTTCTTT,CASSPGEPGNTEAFF
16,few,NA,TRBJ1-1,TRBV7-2,TGTGCCAGCAGCTCAAGAGACCTGCGGACTAACACTGAAGCTTTCTTT,CASSSRDLRTNTEAFF
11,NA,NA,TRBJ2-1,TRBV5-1,TGCGCCAGCAGCTTGCTCGATGAGCAGTTCTTC,CASSLLDEQFF
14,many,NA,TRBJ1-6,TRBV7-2,TGTGCCAGCAGCTTATTTCAGGGAGATTCACCCCTCCACTTT,CASSLFQGDSPLHF
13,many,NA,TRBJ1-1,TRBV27,TGTGCCAGCAGTTTCCAGCGGAACACTGAAGCTTTCTTT,CASSFQRNTEAFF
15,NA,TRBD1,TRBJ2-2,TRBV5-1,TGCGCCAGCAGTTCGGGACAGGCAAACACCGGGGAGCTGTTTTTT,CASSSGQANTGELFF
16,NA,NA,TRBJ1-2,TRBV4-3,TGCGCCAGCAGCCAAGACCCGAATGAACCTAACTATGGCTACACCTTC,CASSQDPNEPNYGYTF
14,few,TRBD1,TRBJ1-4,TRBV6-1,TGTGCCAGCAGTCCACAGGGGGCATTTGAAAAACTGTTTTTT,CASSPQGAFEKLFF
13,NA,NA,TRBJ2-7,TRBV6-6,TGTGCCAGCGGACACAATCCGGGGTACGAGCAGTACTTC,CASGHNPGYEQYF
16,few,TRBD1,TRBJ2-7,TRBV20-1,TGCAGTGCTAGTAAGCAGGGGGAGTCCTGGATCTACGAGCAGTACTTC,CSASKQGESWIYEQYF
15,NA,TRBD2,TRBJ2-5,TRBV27,TGTGCCAGCAGTTTACGTAGCGGGAGAGGGGAGACCCAGTACTTC,CASSLRSGRGETQYF
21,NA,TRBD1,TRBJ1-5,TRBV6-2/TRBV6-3,TGTGCCAGCAGTTACTCGATTATCGCAGGGGGCCCCGACATGAGCAATCAGCCCCAGCATTTT,CASSYSIIAGGPDMSNQPQHF
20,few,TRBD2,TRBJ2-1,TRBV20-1,TGCAGTGCTAGAGCCGAGACTAGCGGGGGACGCCCCCTCTCCTACAATGAGCAGTTCTTC,CSARAETSGGRPLSYNEQFF
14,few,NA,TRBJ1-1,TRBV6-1,TGTGCCAGCAGCCCGACAGGTGGGACCACTGAAGCTTTCTTT,CASSPTGGTTEAFF
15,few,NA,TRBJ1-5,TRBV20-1,TGCAGTGCTAATTCGTACCGGTATAGCAATCAGCCCCAGCATTTT,CSANSYRYSNQPQHF
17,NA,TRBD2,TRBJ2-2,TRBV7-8,TGTGCCAGCAGCTTACCTAGCGGGCACGCGAACACCGGGGAGCTGTTTTTT,CASSLPSGHANTGELFF
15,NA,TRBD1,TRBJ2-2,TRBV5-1,TGCGCCAGCAGCTTGAGGACAGGGGAGTCCGGGGAGCTGTTTTTT,CASSLRTGESGELFF
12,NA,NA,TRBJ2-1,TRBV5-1,TGCGCCAGCAGCCGAGGTTGGGATGAGCAGTTCTTC,CASSRGWDEQFF
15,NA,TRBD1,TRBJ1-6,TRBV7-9,TGTGCCAGCAGCTTAGGACGGCAGGGGGATTCACCCCTCCACTTT,CASSLGRQGDSPLHF